This T cell receptor beta chain was obtained from a study of identical twins (dated by TCRdb to between 2015 and 2016). With respect to the entire study: To test whether fetal clonotypes persist, the study used deep sequencing on TCR alpha and beta repertoires from monozygotic twins, unrelated adults of various ages, and cord blood. Replicate twin experiments were performed at different times using different library preparation protocols to rule out contamination.

All donors were healthy Caucasians. Three pairs of female monozygotic twins, all aged roughly 18 to 30 years, made up the twin cohort. Peripheral blood mononuclear cells were used as the source from which RNA for TCR libraries was isolated. Taken from cysteine to phenylalanine, the CDR3 has 15 residues. Only the CDR3 portion is preserved as DNA: 45 bases, with reading frame beginning at the first base. V and J are trimmed by 4 bases and 1 base, and the gene matches miss 6 bases of the junction. Per the germline V gene, SGHRS is the CDR1 and YFSETQ is the CDR2. The paper's findings and limits, for the study overall: Invariant T cells such as MAIT and iNKT could partly confound zero-insertion analyses, though diverse VJ usage argued against this for most clonotypes. Fewer insertions were carried by abundant cord blood beta clonotypes; a weaker similar trend was observed in young adult naive repertoires, while no such trend was observed in memory repertoires. Because the same donors could not be followed over many years, the conclusions depended on cross-sectional statistical analysis. Out-of-frame TCR alpha sequences shared between twins showed an excess of low generation-probability sequences compared with coincidental sharing between unrelated individuals. Excess twin sharing in beta out-of-frame sequences was weaker because fewer shared sequences lowered the signal-to-noise ratio. In monozygotic twins, recombination models systematically underestimated out-of-frame TCR alpha sharing, but the models matched the sharing seen between unrelated individuals.

The receptor library was made with 5' RACE. Sequenced on an Illumina HiSeq 2000. Template switching introduced a universal primer binding site; the final cDNA contained a unique molecular identifier, enabling accurate counting of TCR cDNA molecules. First-strand cDNA for TCR alpha and beta chains was synthesized from specific primers in the conserved constant-segment region. To control for contamination, each cDNA library was double barcoded with a SMART-Mk sample barcode plus Illumina barcodes. TruSeq adapter sequences and Illumina sample barcodes were added in two successive PCR steps. Sequencing of the TCR alpha and beta cDNA libraries was done on the Illumina HiSeq platform using custom primers. The authors' pipeline ran thus. Raw reads were processed with MiGEC to extract unique molecular identifiers, and MiXCR was used to determine CDR3 positions. Recombination models were inferred per individual with the repgenHMM and IGoR tools using an EM algorithm. The tcR package in R was used for shared clonotype analysis, with sharing normalized by the product of cloneset sizes. To study raw recombination free of thymic and clonal selection effects, out-of-frame nonproductive sequences were analyzed. The raw public data were reprocessed by TCRdb itself: fastp quality trimming at Q25, MiXCR clonotype calling, in-frame beta chains only. CDR3 protein duplicates are merged, each entry listing the most common genes and DNA. The V and J calls reflect TCRdb's pipeline rather than the authors' work. Here the sample has about 660,000 distinct CDR3 sequences; about 9.4% occur a single time. The ten biggest clones cover approximately 0.94% of the sample.

This clonotype appeared a few times. The antigen it binds to is not known. Base qualities are not provided; no much larger clone lies one nucleotide away. These data are also associated with another study on yellow fever vaccine responses in identical twins. The second paper further reports: The T cell response to vaccination in identical twins was reported by the authors to appear partly convergent and partly personalized. In the study, vaccine-responding T cell clones were precisely tracked in identical twins.

The TCR originated in a woman between 18 and 29 years old in good health. Material for sequencing was PBMCs. The V gene is TRBV5-1 and the J gene is TRBJ2-3; the junction holds 7 bases that match TRBD1. The CDR3 loop reads CASSGRTGGTDTQYF. Read as DNA, the sequence is TGCGCCAGCAGCGGAAGAACAGGGGGCACAGATACGCAGTATTTT.